A single T cell receptor (beta chain) is shown here with its context. Germline-derived CDR1 and CDR2 are MGHRA and YSYEKL. V was pared by 1 base and J by 0 bases, with 13 bases between. There are 17 residues in the CDR3. The data originate from a study of blood T cell repertoires in COVID-19. Original methodology: Reference gene primer amplification gave estimated nucleated cell counts. Only in-frame clones appear in the TCRdb table, and some are missing; sequencing was by immunoSEQ multiplex PCR. V, J and clone size were drawn from that table, and D and trimming were deduced from the DNA. The table includes over 100,000 clones, around four fifths detected once.

The sample taken for sequencing was peripheral blood. The chain carries TRBV4-1 and TRBJ2-4, with unresolved D. This TCR came from a woman aged 55-70 years with acute or convalescent COVID-19. CDR3 in DNA: TGCGCCAGCAGCCAAGTGGGCCAGACCCTAGCCAAAAACATTCAGTACTTC. Translating it yields CASSQVGQTLAKNIQYF.